This record covers a single T cell receptor beta chain. Antigen unknown. The CDR3 has 16 residues. V lost 1 base and J lost 4, with 16 bases in between. Germline CDR1 LNHNV, CDR2 YYDKDF (reference sequence). As it was prepared, the TCRbeta library received unique molecular identifiers. In TCRdb, the PCR reads were re-called with MiXCR into one record per CDR3 protein. In the table there are 900,000 or so distinct CDR3 sequences, approximately 15% of which are singletons. The data originate from a study of T-cell reconstitution after alpha-beta-depleted transplantation in children. Findings of the study overall: T-cell counts and diversity at one year following transplant were attributed mainly to newly produced T cells. From surviving recipient T cells and thymic progenitors came the high day-60 TCRbeta diversity observed in some patients. Expanded graft clones numbering several hundred reportedly gave rise to alpha-beta T cells about two months after transplant.

The source was PBMCs, mostly from graft donor cells, collected 360 days after TCRalphabeta/CD19-depleted stem cell transplant. V is TRBV15 and J is TRBJ1-2, with D perhaps TRBD1 (5 bases). The TCR comes from a male patient younger than 18 who had a stem cell transplant for acute lymphoblastic leukemia, so the T cells may come from the graft donor. CDR3 in DNA: TGTGCCACCAGCAGAGCACAGGACACGAAATTCTATGGCTACACCTTC. Translating it yields CATSRAQDTKFYGYTF.